The 14 T cell receptor beta chains below all came from one sample that was sequenced in a study of CD8 T cell repertoires and HIV-1 epitope variants (dated by TCRdb to 2019 to 2021). For these TCRs, the target antigens are not known. Library preparation was by the immunoSEQ multiplex PCR assay. Here the immuneACCESS table is served through TCRdb, limited to in-frame sequences with V and J called. Missing clones are a known gap in these copies; in checked studies unresolved V genes cover under half, and the rest lacks a known reason. Present in this sample are over 5,000 clones, 55% to 75% of which were seen just once. The top ten constitute 40% to 55% of the sample. Material: cultured CD8+ T cells derived from PBMCs. These receptors were taken from a male donor with HIV.

There are a few counts of this clone. This chain connects TRBV7-6 to TRBJ1-2; 9 positions agree with TRBD1. V dropped 5 bases and J dropped 5; count of bases not matched to a gene: 12. This CDR3 has 16 residues. Germline values: CDR1 SGHVS, CDR2 FNYEAQ. CDR3 protein: CASSPGTGLNSYGYTF. CDR3 nucleotide sequence: TGTGCCAGCAGCCCGGGGACAGGGCTGAATTCTTATGGCTACACCTTC.

This chain connects TRBV19 to TRBJ2-1; D not resolved. This CDR3 has 13 amino acids. V was clipped by 3 bases and J by 7 bases, with 10 bases between them. The germline gives CDR1 LNHDA, CDR2 SQIVND (reference sequence). CDR3 bases: TGTGCCAGTAGTATCCTCTTAGGAAATGAGCAGTTCTTC. Translation: CASSILLGNEQFF. Combining the CDR3 with reference TRBV19 and TRBJ2-1 gives the whole variable domain DGGITQSPKYLFRKEGQNVTLSCEQNLNHDAMYWYRQDPGQGLRLIYYSQIVNDFQKGDIAEGYSVSREKKESFPLTVTSAQKNPTAFYLCASSILLGNEQFFGPGTRLTVL.

This clone was seen a few times. The V gene is TRBV28, the J gene TRBJ2-7; D assignment may be TRBD1 or TRBD2 (5 bases each). The V gene's germline CDR1 is MDHEN and CDR2 SYDVKM. The CDR3 is 14 amino acids. V lost 2 bases and J 1 base, leaving 9 bases between the germline ends. In DNA, the CDR3 is TGTGCCAGCAGTTTAGGGGACGGTTCCTACGAGCAGTACTTC. Translation gives CASSLGDGSYEQYF.

This clone appeared a few times. The genes are TRBV7-9 and TRBJ1-4, with D tentatively TRBD1 (5 bases). CDR1 SEHNR and CDR2 FQNEAQ come from the germline V gene (reference sequence). This CDR3 spans 13 amino acids. V was shortened by 8 bases and J by 6 bases, with 13 bases between the two germline ends. The CDR3: CASSRGSDEKLFF. The DNA of the CDR3 is TGTGCCAGCTCCCGGGGGTCGGATGAAAAACTGTTTTTT.

This clone was seen only once. The V and J genes are TRBV4-1 and TRBJ2-3; perhaps TRBD2 as D (6 bases). This CDR3 has 17 residues. Germline-derived CDR1 and CDR2 are MGHRA and YSYEKL. V was clipped by 0 bases and J by 2 bases, with 15 bases between them. CDR3 DNA: TGCGCCAGCAGCCAAGAAGCCTGGCGGGACCTCACAGATACGCAGTATTTT. It translates to CASSQEAWRDLTDTQYF.

This clone was picked up one time. One end of the junction varies from germline; a read error may be responsible. This chain links TRBV28 with TRBJ1-2, with D unclear. Per the germline V gene, CDR1 is MDHEN and CDR2 is SYDVKM. The CDR3 extends over 13 amino acids. The CDR3 bases are TGTGCCAGCAGTTTATGGCAGCGCGATGGCCACACCTTC. This encodes CASSLWQRDGHTF.

This clone was detected only a few times. The chain joins TRBV7-9 to TRBJ2-7; D possibly uses TRBD1 or TRBD2 (5 bases each). The germline V gene encodes CDR1 SEHNR and CDR2 FQNEAQ (reference sequence). This CDR3 comprises 13 residues. V was cut by 8 bases and J by 3 bases, with 14 bases left in between. The CDR3 here is CASGSGDHYEQYF. The CDR3 DNA reads as TGTGCCAGCGGCTCCGGGGACCACTACGAGCAGTACTTC.

This chain connects TRBV5-6 to TRBJ2-3; D not resolved. CDR1 and CDR2 from the germline V gene are SGHDT and YYEEEE. This CDR3 spans 13 amino acids. V lost 1 base to trimming and J lost 1 base, with 4 bases between them. CDR3 nucleotide sequence: TGTGCCAGCAGCTTGACAGGCACAGATACGCAGTATTTT. Its protein is CASSLTGTDTQYF.

The chain couples TRBV7-6 to TRBJ2-1; D not certain. Germline loops: CDR1 SGHVS, CDR2 FNYEAQ. The CDR3 consists of 13 residues. V gave up 1 base and J gave up 9 bases, with 10 bases separating them. The CDR3 spells CASSLDGASEQFF. CDR3 nucleotides: TGTGCCAGCAGCTTAGACGGTGCCAGTGAGCAGTTCTTC.

This clone was seen a handful of times. J is TRBJ2-2 and V is TRBV27, with D possibly being TRBD1 or TRBD2 (6 bases each). V dropped 5 bases and J dropped 3 bases, with 13 bases sitting between them. CDR1 is MNHEY, CDR2 SMNVEV, per germline (reference sequence). The CDR3 length is 15 residues. The CDR3 sequence: CASSPTGTDTGELFF. DNA for the CDR3: TGTGCCAGCAGTCCCACAGGGACTGACACCGGGGAGCTGTTTTTT.

The V and J genes are TRBV27 and TRBJ2-2; D is unclear. CDR1 is MNHEY, CDR2 SMNVEV, per germline (reference sequence). Trimming took 4 bases from V and 11 from J, leaving 11 bases between them. The CDR3 totals 12 residues. The DNA of the CDR3 is TGTGCCAGCAGTTACGATGGAAGTGAGCTGTTTTTT. Translated: CASSYDGSELFF.

CDR3 bases: TGTGCCAGCAGCTTGGAACTAGCGGGAGCCTACGAGCAGTACTTC. Its translation: CASSLELAGAYEQYF. The chain employs TRBV5-6 and TRBJ2-7, with 11 bases lining up with TRBD2. Germline V lookup: CDR1 SGHDT, CDR2 YYEEEE. The CDR3 is made up of 15 amino acids. V lost 0 bases, J lost 2 bases, and 1 base stayed unmatched. The full variable domain, with the rest looked up from reference TRBV5-6 and TRBJ2-7, is DAGVTQSPTHLIKTRGQQVTLRCSPKSGHDTVSWYQQALGQGPQFIFQYYEEEERQRGNFPDRFSGHQFPNYSSELNVNALLLGDSALYLCASSLELAGAYEQYFGPGTRLTVT.

The rearrangement links TRBV11-3 to TRBJ2-3, with no clear D. V lost 6 bases and J lost 4, with 8 bases in between. The CDR3 is made up of 12 amino acids. Germline assignment: CDR1 SGHNT and CDR2 YENEEA. This chain's CDR3 is CASSFRADTQYF. CDR3 DNA: TGTGCCAGCAGTTTCCGAGCAGATACGCAGTATTTT.

This clone was detected only a few times. The chain has TRBV13 and TRBJ1-2; D is undetermined. The CDR3 has 11 amino acids. The ends were cut back, 5 bases at V and 8 bases at J, with 9 bases in the middle. From germline, CDR1 is PRHDT and CDR2 FYEKMQ (reference sequence). CDR3 in DNA: TGTGCCAGCAGCCCCCCCGGGGGCTACACCTTC. This encodes CASSPPGGYTF.